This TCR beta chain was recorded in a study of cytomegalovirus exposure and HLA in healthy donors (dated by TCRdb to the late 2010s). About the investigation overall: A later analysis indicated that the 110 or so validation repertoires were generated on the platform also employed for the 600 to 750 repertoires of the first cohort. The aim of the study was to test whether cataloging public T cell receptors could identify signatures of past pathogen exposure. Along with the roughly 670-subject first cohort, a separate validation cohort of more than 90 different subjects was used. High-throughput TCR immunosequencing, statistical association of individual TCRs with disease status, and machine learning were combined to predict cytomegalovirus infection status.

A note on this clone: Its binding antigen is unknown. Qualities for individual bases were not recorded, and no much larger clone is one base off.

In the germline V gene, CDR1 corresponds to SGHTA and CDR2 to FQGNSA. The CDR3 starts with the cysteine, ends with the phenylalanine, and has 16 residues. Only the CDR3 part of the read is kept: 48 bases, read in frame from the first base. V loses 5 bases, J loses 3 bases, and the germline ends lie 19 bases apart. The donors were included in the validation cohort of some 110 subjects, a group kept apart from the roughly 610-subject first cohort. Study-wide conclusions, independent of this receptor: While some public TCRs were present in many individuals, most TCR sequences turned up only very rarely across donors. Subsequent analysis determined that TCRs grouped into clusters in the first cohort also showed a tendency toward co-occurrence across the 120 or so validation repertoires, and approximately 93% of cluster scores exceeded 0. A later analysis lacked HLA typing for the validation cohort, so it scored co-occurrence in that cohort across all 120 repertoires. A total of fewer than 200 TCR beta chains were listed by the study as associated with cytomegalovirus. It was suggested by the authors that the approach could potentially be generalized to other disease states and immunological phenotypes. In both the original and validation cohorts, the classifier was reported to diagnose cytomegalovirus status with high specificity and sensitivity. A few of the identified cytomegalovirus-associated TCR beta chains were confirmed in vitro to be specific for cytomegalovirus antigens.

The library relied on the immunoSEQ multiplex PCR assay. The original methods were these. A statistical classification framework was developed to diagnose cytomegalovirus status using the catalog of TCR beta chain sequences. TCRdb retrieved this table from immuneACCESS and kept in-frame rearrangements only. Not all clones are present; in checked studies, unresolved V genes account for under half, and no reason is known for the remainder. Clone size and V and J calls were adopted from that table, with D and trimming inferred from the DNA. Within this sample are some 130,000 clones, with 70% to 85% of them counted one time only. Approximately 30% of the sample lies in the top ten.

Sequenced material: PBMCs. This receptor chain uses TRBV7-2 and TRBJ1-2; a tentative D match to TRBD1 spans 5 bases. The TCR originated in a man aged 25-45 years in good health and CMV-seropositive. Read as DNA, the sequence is TGTGCCAGCAGCCTAGAAGGGGCAGGGTGGGACTATGGCTACACCTTC. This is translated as CASSLEGAGWDYGYTF.